The clone carrying this T cell receptor (beta chain) occurred many times. Antigen: not known. This sample stems from a study of read filtering for tumor transcriptome and immune sequencing. Turning to the study itself: IR-seq gave about 4 to 10.27 million TCR reads per sample; RNA-seq gave about 75 to 1,300.

This library used approximately 0.4 ug RNA and molecular barcoded adaptors spanning alpha/delta and beta/gamma chains. Via MiXCR, TCRdb re-called the reads, giving one row per CDR3 protein. This repertoire shows fewer than 75,000 distinct CDR3 sequences, more than 20% found once; its top ten account for about a sixth. Findings and caveats of the study: The sorted CD138-negative fraction was a mixed bone marrow immune population, not purified T cells. Single-read clonotypes: about 82% of IR-seq clonotypes (approximately 4% of reads), more than 70% of RNA-seq clonotypes (44.6% of reads).

The sequence was obtained from a donor aged 40 or over with multiple myeloma. The sequenced sample consisted of a population of CD138-negative cells sorted from bone marrow.

The CDR3 protein is CASSESGRGEQYF. DNA of the CDR3: TGCGCCAGCAGTGAGTCGGGCAGGGGCGAGCAGTACTTC. The chain joins TRBV10-1 to TRBJ2-7, with D perhaps TRBD1 (6 bases). CDR1 and CDR2 from the germline V gene are WNHNN and SYGVQD (reference sequence). Trimming removed 0 bases at V and 6 bases at J, with 9 bases between. This CDR3 region has 13 residues.